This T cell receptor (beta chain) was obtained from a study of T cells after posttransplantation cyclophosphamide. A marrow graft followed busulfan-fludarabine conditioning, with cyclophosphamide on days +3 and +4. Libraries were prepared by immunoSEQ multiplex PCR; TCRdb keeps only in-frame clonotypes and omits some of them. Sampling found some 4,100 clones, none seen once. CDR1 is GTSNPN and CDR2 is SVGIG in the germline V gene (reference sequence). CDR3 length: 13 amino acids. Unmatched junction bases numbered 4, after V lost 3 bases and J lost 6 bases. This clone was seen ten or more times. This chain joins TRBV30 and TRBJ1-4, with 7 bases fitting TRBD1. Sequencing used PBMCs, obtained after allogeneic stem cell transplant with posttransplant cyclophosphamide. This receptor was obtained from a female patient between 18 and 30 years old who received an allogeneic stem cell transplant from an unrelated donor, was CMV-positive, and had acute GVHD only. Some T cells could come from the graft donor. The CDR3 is CAWSRGADEKLFF. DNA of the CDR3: TGTGCCTGGAGCAGGGGGGCGGATGAAAAACTGTTTTTT.